The 5 T cell receptor beta chains below were found in one sample sequenced in a study of T cell repertoires in ileal Crohn's disease. Lamina propria lymphocytes from surgical specimens were isolated on a density gradient before sorting. Produced via immunoSEQ multiplex PCR; TCRdb's table is partial and in-frame only. The table has approximately 2,700 clones, less than 95% seen once. Sequenced sample: CD4+ T cells sorted from the ileum. Receptors were obtained from an adult with Crohn's disease.

The chain combines TRBV4-1 with TRBJ2-3, with 9 positions matching TRBD2. The CDR3 spans 15 residues. V lost 2 bases, J lost 7 bases, and 7 bases stayed unmatched. Germline CDR1 and CDR2: MGHRA and YSYEKL. In DNA, the CDR3 is TGCGCCAGCAGCCAATCGTTAGCGGGAGTCAATACGCAGTATTTT. Translating gives CASSQSLAGVNTQYF.

The chain recombines TRBV11-2 with TRBJ1-2; D gene unclear. V was clipped by 2 bases and J by 8 bases, with 12 bases between them. CDR1 is SGHAT and CDR2 is FQNNGV in the germline V gene. The length of the CDR3 is 13 residues. CDR3 coding DNA: TGTGCCAGCAGCTTACTCCGGGGTAGCGGCTACACCTTC. As protein: CASSLLRGSGYTF.

The rearrangement joins TRBV7-3 to TRBJ2-1, with a possible D match to TRBD2 (5 bases). The CDR3 runs 16 residues. The V end was cut by 1 base, the J end by 0 bases, with 10 bases between. Germline V gene lookup returns CDR1 SGHTA and CDR2 FQGTGA. As DNA, the CDR3 is TGTGCCAGCAGCTTAAACGGCGGGTTCTCCTACAATGAGCAGTTCTTC. Protein product: CASSLNGGFSYNEQFF.

The rearrangement joins TRBV11-2 to TRBJ2-7, with 10 bases fitting TRBD2. The CDR3 is 16 residues long. V lost 2 bases to trimming and J lost 0 bases; unmatched junction nucleotides: 4. CDR1 SGHAT and CDR2 FQNNGV come from the germline V gene. CDR3 sequence reads: CASSLLAGGLSYEQYF. The CDR3 region has the DNA TGTGCCAGCAGCTTATTAGCGGGGGGCCTCTCCTACGAGCAGTACTTC.

This chain joins TRBV2 and TRBJ2-7; D remains ambiguous. This CDR3 comprises 14 residues. V lost 2 bases and J lost 6, with 14 bases in between. The germline V gene encodes CDR1 SNHLY and CDR2 FYNNEI. The CDR3 loop reads CASSETQRVSEQYF. The CDR3 region has the DNA TGTGCCAGCAGTGAAACCCAACGGGTCAGCGAGCAGTACTTC.